The T cell receptor (beta chain) under discussion was sequenced for a study of T cell responses to AZD1222 COVID-19 vaccine. Study conclusions and caveats: The study found Spike-specific TCR breadth and depth rose after two AZD1222 doses.

The table came from immunoSEQ multiplex PCR; TCRdb's copy has only in-frame clones and leaves some out. Of around 200,000 clones listed, 85% to 95% were seen once; the top ten hold under 1.1%. Worth noting for this clone: Its antigen is not known.

V was cut by 6 bases and J by 0 bases, with 11 bases left in between. This CDR3 comprises 14 residues. Germline lookup yields CDR1 MNHEY and CDR2 SVGAGI. The chain carries TRBV6-5 and TRBJ1-1, with D possibly TRBD1 on 6 matching bases. The sample consisted of peripheral blood, taken 28 days after the second dose of the MenACWY control vaccine. The sequence was collected from an adult who received the MenACWY meningococcal vaccine as a control. CDR3 coding DNA: TGTGCCAGCAGGGACAGTCCCGTGAACACTGAAGCTTTCTTT. It encodes CASRDSPVNTEAFF.